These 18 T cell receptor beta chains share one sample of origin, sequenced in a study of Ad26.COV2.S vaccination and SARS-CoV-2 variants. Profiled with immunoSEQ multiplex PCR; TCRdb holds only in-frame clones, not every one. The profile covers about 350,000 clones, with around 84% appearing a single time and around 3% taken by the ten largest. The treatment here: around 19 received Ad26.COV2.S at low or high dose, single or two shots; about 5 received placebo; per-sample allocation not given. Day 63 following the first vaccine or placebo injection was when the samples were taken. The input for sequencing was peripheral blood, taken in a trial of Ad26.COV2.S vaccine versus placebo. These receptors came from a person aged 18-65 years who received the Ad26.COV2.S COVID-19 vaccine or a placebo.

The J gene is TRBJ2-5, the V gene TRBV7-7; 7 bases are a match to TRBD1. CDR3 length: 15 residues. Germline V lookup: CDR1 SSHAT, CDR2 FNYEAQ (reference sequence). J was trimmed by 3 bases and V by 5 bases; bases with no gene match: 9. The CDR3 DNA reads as TGTGCCAGCAGCACCACCGGGACAGCAAAAGAGACCCAGTACTTC. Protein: CASSTTGTAKETQYF.

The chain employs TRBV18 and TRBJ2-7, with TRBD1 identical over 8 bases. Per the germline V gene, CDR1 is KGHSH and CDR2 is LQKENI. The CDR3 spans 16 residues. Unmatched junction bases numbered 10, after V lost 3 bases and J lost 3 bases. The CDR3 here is CASSPVSGTGHYEQYF. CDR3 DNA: TGTGCCAGCTCACCGGTGTCCGGGACAGGACACTACGAGCAGTACTTC.

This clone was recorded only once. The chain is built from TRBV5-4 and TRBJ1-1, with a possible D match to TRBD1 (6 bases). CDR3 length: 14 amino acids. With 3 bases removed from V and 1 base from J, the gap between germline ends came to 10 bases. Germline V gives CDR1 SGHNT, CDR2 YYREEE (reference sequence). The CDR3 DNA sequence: TGTGCCAGCAGCTCCGGGACACCGAACACTGAAGCTTTCTTT. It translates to CASSSGTPNTEAFF.

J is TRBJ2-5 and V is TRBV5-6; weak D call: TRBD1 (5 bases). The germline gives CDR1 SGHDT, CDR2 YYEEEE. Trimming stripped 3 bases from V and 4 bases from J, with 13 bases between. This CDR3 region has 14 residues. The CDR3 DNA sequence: TGTGCCAGCAGCTCCCCCAGGGATGGAGAGACCCAGTACTTC. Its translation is CASSSPRDGETQYF.

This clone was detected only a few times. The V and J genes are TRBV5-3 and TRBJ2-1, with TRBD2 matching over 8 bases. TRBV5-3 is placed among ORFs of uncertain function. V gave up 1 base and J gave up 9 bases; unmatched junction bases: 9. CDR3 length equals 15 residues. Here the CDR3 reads CARSLILAGSCEQFF. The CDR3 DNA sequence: TGTGCCAGAAGCTTGATCCTAGCGGGTAGTTGTGAGCAGTTCTTC.

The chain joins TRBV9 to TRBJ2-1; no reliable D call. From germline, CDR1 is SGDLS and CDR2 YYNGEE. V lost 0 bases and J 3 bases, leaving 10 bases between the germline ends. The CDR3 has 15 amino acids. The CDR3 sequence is CASSVDRAVYNEQFF. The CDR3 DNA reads TGTGCCAGCAGCGTAGACCGAGCAGTCTACAATGAGCAGTTCTTC.

DNA for the CDR3: TGCGCCAGCAGCCAAGACTCACCTTTTGGGGGAACCGGGGAGCTGTTTTTT. It specifies CASSQDSPFGGTGELFF. V usage is TRBV4-3 and J usage is TRBJ2-2; D tentatively reads TRBD1 or TRBD2 (5 bases each). Per germline, CDR1 LGHNA and CDR2 YSLEER. Trimming removed 0 bases at V and 5 bases at J, with 16 bases between. The CDR3 is 17 residues long.

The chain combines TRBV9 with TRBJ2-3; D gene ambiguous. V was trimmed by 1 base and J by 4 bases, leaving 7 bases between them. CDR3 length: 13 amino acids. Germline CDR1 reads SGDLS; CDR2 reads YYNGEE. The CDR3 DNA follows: TGTGCCAGCAGCGTAACCTCGTCAGATACGCAGTATTTT. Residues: CASSVTSSDTQYF. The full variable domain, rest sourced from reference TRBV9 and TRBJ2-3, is DSGVTQTPKHLITATGQRVTLRCSPRSGDLSVYWYQQSLDQGLQFLIQYYNGEERAKGNILERFSAQQFPDLHSELNLSSLELGDSALYFCASSVTSSDTQYFGPGTRLTVL.

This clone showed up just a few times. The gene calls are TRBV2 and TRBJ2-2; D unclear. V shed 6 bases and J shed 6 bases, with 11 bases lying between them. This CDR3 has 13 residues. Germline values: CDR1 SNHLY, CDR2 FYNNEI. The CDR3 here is CASRPTTAGELFF. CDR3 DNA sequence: TGTGCCAGCAGGCCGACGACGGCCGGGGAGCTGTTTTTT. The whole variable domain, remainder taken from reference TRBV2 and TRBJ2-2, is EPEVTQTPSHQVTQMGQEVILRCVPISNHLYFYWYRQILGQKVEFLVSFYNNEISEKSEIFDDQFSVERPDGSNFTLKIRSTKLEDSAMYFCASRPTTAGELFFGEGSRLTVL.

CDR3 amino acids: CASTLSPGQGNEKLFF. In DNA, the CDR3 is TGTGCCAGTACCCTTTCACCGGGACAGGGGAATGAAAAACTGTTTTTT. The V and J genes are TRBV19 and TRBJ1-4; 10 bases match TRBD1. The CDR3 totals 16 residues. J lost 5 bases, V lost 7 bases, and 10 bases had no gene match. Per germline, CDR1 LNHDA and CDR2 SQIVND (reference sequence).

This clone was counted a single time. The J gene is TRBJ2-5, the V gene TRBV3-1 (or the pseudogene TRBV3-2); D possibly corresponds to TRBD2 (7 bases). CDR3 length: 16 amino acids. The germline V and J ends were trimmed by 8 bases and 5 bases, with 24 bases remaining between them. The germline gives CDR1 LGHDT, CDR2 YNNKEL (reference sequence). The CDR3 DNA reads TGTGCCAGCCCCCTTGGATGCCGGGGGGCATGGGAGACCCAGTACTTC. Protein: CASPLGCRGAWETQYF.

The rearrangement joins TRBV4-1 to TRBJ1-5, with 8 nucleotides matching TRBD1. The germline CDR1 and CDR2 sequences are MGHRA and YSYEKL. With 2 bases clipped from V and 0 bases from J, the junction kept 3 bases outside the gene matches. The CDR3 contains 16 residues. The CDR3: CASSQLGTGSNQPQHF. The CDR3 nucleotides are TGCGCCAGCAGCCAATTGGGGACAGGTAGCAATCAGCCCCAGCATTTT.

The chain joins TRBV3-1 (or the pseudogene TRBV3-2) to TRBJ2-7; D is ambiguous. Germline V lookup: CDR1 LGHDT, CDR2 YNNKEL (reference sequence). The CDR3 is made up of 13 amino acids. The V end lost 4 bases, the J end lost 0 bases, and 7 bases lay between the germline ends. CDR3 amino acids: CASSPGSSYEQYF. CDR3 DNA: TGTGCCAGCAGCCCCGGTAGCTCCTACGAGCAGTACTTC.

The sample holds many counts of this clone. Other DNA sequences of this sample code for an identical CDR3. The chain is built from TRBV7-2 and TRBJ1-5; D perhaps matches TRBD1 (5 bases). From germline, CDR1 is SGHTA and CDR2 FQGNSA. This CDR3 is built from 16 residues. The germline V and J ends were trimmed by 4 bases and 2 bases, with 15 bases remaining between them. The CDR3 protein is CASSSRAGEGNQPQHF. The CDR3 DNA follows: TGTGCCAGCAGCTCTCGAGCGGGGGAAGGCAATCAGCCCCAGCATTTT. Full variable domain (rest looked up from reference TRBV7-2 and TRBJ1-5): GAGVSQSPSNKVTEKGKDVELRCDPISGHTALYWYRQSLGQGLEFLIYFQGNSAPDKSGLPSDRFSAERTGGSVSTLTIQRTQQEDSAVYLCASSSRAGEGNQPQHFGDGTRLSIL.

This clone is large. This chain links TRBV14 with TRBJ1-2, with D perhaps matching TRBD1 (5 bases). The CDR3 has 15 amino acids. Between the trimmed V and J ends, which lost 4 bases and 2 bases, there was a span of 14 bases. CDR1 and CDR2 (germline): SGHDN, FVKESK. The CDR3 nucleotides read TGTGCCAGCAGCCCTCCAAGGGCAGGGAACTATGGCTACACCTTC. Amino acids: CASSPPRAGNYGYTF.

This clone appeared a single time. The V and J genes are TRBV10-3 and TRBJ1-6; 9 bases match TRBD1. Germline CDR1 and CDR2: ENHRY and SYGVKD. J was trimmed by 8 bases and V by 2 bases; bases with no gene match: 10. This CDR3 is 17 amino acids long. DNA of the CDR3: TGTGCCATCAGTGAGCTCAATACAGGGGGCGCAGATTCACCCCTCCACTTT. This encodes CAISELNTGGADSPLHF.

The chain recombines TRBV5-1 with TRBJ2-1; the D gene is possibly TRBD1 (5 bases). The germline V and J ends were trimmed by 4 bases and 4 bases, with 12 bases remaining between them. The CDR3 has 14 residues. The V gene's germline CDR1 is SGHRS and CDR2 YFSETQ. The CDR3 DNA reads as TGCGCCAGCAGCGAGACAGTGCCTTACAATGAGCAGTTCTTC. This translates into CASSETVPYNEQFF. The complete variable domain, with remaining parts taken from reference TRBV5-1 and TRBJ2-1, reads KAGVTQTPRYLIKTRGQQVTLSCSPISGHRSVSWYQQTPGQGLQFLFEYFSETQRNKGNFPGRFSGRQFSNSRSEMNVSTLELGDSALYLCASSETVPYNEQFFGPGTRLTVL.

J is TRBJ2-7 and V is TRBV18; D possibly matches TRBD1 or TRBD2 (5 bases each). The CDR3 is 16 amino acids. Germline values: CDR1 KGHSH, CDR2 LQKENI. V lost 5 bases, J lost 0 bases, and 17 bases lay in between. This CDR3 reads CASSSNDPGASYEQYF. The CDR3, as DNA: TGTGCCAGCTCATCGAACGACCCCGGGGCCTCCTACGAGCAGTACTTC. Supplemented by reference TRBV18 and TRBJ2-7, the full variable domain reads NAGVMQNPRHLVRRRGQEARLRCSPMKGHSHVYWYRQLPEEGLKFMVYLQKENIIDESGMPKERFSAEFPKEGPSILRIQQVVRGDSAAYFCASSSNDPGASYEQYFGPGTRLTVT.